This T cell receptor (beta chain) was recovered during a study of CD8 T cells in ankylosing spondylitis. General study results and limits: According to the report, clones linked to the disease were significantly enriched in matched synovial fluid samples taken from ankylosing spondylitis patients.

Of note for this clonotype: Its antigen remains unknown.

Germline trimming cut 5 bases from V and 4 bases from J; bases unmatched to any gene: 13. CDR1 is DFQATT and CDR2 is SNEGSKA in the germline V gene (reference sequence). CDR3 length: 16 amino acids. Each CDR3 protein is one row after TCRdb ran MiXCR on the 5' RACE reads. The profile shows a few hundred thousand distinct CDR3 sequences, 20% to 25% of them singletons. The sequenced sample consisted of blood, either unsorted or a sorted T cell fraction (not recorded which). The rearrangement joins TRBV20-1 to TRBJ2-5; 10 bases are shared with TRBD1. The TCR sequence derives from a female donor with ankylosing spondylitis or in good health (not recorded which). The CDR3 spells CSAQSRDRGTRETQYF. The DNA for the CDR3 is TGCAGTGCTCAGAGCCGGGACAGGGGAACAAGAGAGACCCAGTACTTC.